Listed below are T cell receptor beta chains from one sample, sequenced in a study of blood T cell repertoires in COVID-19. Produced via immunoSEQ multiplex PCR; TCRdb's table is partial and in-frame only. Counted here are some 76,000 clones, about 93% occurring once; the ten biggest clones make up 5.5% to 6%. The sample was peripheral blood. These receptor sequences come from a human donor in a cohort sampled during active COVID-19. The CDR3 runs from the conserved cysteine through the conserved F or W. Each record gives: V gene, J gene, clone size, CDR3 length, D gene, CDR3 DNA, CDR3 protein. A D gene is named only where the DNA matches it firmly. Rows give clone size only sometimes, using once, few, many, or a class for an expanded clone.

>TRBV7-2|TRBJ2-3|-|14|-
TGTGCCAGCAGCTTTCTAGCGTCTACAGATACGCAGTATTTT
CASSFLASTDTQYF
>TRBV7-9|TRBJ1-6|few|14|-
TGTGCCAGCAGCTTGTTAGGGGAGGGTTCAGCCCTCCACTTT
CASSLLGEGSALHF
>TRBV11-2|TRBJ2-3|-|17|-
TGTGCCAGCAGCCCTCAAAGGGGGGGCATGGGCACAGATACGCAGTATTTT
CASSPQRGGMGTDTQYF
>TRBV4-3|TRBJ1-6|-|15|-
TGCGCCAGCAGCCAAGGGGCAGGGGATAATTCACCCCTCCACTTT
CASSQGAGDNSPLHF
>TRBV10-1|TRBJ1-1|-|14|TRBD1
TGCGCCAGCAGCCCGGGACAGGGGTACACTGAAGCTTTCTTT
CASSPGQGYTEAFF
>TRBV4-3|TRBJ1-1|-|13|TRBD1
TGCGCCAGCAGCCAGGGACAGTACGCTGAAGCTTTCTTT
CASSQGQYAEAFF
>TRBV29-1|TRBJ1-6|-|13|-
TGCAGCGTTCGACAGAACTATAATTCACCCCTCCACTTT
CSVRQNYNSPLHF
>TRBV7-9|TRBJ1-2|-|14|TRBD1
TGTGCCAGCAGCTTTGGGGGACAGGGGTATGGCTACACCTTC
CASSFGGQGYGYTF
>TRBV9|TRBJ2-3|-|15|-
TGTGCCAGCAGCCTGTCTCCTATCATCTCAGATACGCAGTATTTT
CASSLSPIISDTQYF
>TRBV5-5|TRBJ2-7|-|13|TRBD1
TGTGCCAGCAGCCTAGACAGGGGTGTCGAGCAGTACTTC
CASSLDRGVEQYF
>TRBV11-2|TRBJ2-3|-|16|-
TGTGCCAGCAGCTTAGGCAGAGACTACAGCACAGATACGCAGTATTTT
CASSLGRDYSTDTQYF
>TRBV5-4|TRBJ2-1|-|15|TRBD2
TGTGCCAGCAGCTTGGTACTAGCGGGGGACAATGAGCAGTTCTTC
CASSLVLAGDNEQFF
>TRBV9|TRBJ1-4|-|15|-
TGTGCCAGCAGCGGGGACACCTCAACTAATGAAAAACTGTTTTTT
CASSGDTSTNEKLFF
>TRBV5-5|TRBJ1-1|-|13|-
TGTGCCAGCAGCTTCCAGGGTGGGACTGAAGCTTTCTTT
CASSFQGGTEAFF
>TRBV5-1|TRBJ2-1|-|13|TRBD1
TGCGCCAGCAGCTGGGACAGGGGGAATGAGCAGTTCTTC
CASSWDRGNEQFF
>TRBV24-1|TRBJ2-1|-|15|TRBD2
TGTGCCACCAGCGTCGCGGGGGGGGCGCGCAATGAGCAGTTCTTC
CATSVAGGARNEQFF